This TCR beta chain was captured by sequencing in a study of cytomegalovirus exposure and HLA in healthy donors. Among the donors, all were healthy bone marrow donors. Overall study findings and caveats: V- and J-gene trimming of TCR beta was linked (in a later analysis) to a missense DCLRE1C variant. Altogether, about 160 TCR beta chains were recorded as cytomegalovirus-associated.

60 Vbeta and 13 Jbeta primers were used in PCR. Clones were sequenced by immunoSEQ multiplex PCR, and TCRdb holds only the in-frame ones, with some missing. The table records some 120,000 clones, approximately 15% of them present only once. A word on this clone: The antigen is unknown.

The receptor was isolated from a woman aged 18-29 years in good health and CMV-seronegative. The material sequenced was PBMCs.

CDR3 sequence: CAIRDRDYGYTF. Written as DNA, the CDR3 is TGTGCCATCAGGGACAGGGACTATGGCTACACCTTC. J is TRBJ1-2 and V is TRBV10-3; 8 bases are a match to TRBD1. CDR1 ENHRY and CDR2 SYGVKD come from the germline V gene. The CDR3 consists of 12 residues. J lost 3 bases, V lost 6 bases, and 0 bases had no gene match.